Each of the 17 T cell receptor beta chains below was sequenced from the same sample in a study of T cell responses to AZD1222 COVID-19 vaccine. The protocol was immunoSEQ multiplex PCR, while the TCRdb copy is restricted to in-frame clones and leaves out a portion. The sample yields some 30,000 clones, around 90% seen once. Sequencing used peripheral blood, obtained on day 0 of AZD1222 vaccination. The receptor set was obtained from an adult in good health.

The V call is TRBV28, the J call TRBJ2-7; TRBD2 matches at 10 bases. CDR1 is MDHEN, CDR2 SYDVKM, per germline. The CDR3 spans 14 residues. J was trimmed by 3 bases and V by 7 bases; bases with no gene match: 6. This CDR3 is CASNPSGSIYEQYF. The CDR3 DNA sequence: TGTGCCAGCAACCCTAGCGGGAGTATCTACGAGCAGTACTTC.

The chain has TRBV28 and TRBJ1-5; possible D gene TRBD1, 5 bases. The V gene lost 1 base and the J gene lost 7 bases, with 11 bases spanning the gap. The CDR3 covers 14 residues. Germline CDR1 MDHEN, CDR2 SYDVKM. Here the CDR3 reads CASSLSGWGQPQHF. CDR3 nucleotide sequence: TGTGCCAGCAGTTTATCAGGGTGGGGGCAGCCCCAGCATTTT.

The V call is TRBV4-2, the J call TRBJ2-3; D is possibly TRBD1 (5 bases). The length of the CDR3 is 13 residues. CDR1 is LGHNA and CDR2 is YNFKEQ in the germline V gene. The ends were cut back, 5 bases at V and 6 bases at J, with 12 bases in the middle. The CDR3 reads CASSIGAVDTQYF. In nucleotides, the CDR3 is TGTGCCAGCAGCATTGGGGCCGTGGATACGCAGTATTTT.

The chain recombines TRBV7-2 with TRBJ1-2; 8 bases fit TRBD1. From germline, CDR1 is SGHTA and CDR2 FQGNSA. V lost 5 bases to trimming and J lost 3 bases; unmatched junction nucleotides: 8. This CDR3 has 15 amino acids. The CDR3 coding sequence is TGTGCCAGCAGCCCCGGGACAGGTTTGGACTATGGCTACACCTTC. It translates to CASSPGTGLDYGYTF.

The chain combines TRBV7-2 with TRBJ1-1; D gene uncertain. Trimming cost V 4 bases and J 0 bases, with 6 bases left between them. Germline CDR1 is SGHTA and CDR2 is FQGNSA. The CDR3 has 13 amino acids. CDR3 amino acids: CASSSALNTEAFF. For the CDR3, the DNA is TGTGCCAGCAGCTCCGCGTTGAACACTGAAGCTTTCTTT.

Here the CDR3 reads CASSANGQYNEQFF. The CDR3 DNA reads as TGTGCCAGCAGCGCCAACGGACAGTACAATGAGCAGTTCTTC. The chain links TRBV7-8 to TRBJ2-1, with a tentative D call TRBD1 (6 bases). Trimming took off 5 bases at V and 4 bases at J, with 12 bases between the two ends. This CDR3 is 14 amino acids long. Germline CDR1 SGHVS, CDR2 FQNEAQ.

The chain carries TRBV6-5 and TRBJ2-3; TRBD2 agrees at 7 bases. Germline CDR1 is MNHEY and CDR2 is SVGAGI. J lost 4 bases, V lost 2 bases, and 6 bases had no gene match. This CDR3 region has 15 residues. The CDR3 DNA reads as TGTGCCAGCAGTTACCGCGGGAGCGACGCAGATACGCAGTATTTT. Amino acids: CASSYRGSDADTQYF.

The rearrangement links TRBV25-1 to TRBJ2-7, with TRBD1 matching 9 bases. The junction had 8 bases not matched to a gene; V was cut back by 6 bases and J by 2 bases. The CDR3 consists of 15 residues. The V gene's germline CDR1 is MGHDK and CDR2 SYGVNS. CDR3 residues: CASRAGTGSPYEQYF. The CDR3 bases are TGTGCCAGCAGGGCCGGGACAGGGAGCCCCTACGAGCAGTACTTC.

This clone was seen only once. The junction and the germline gene differ at one end; a read error may be behind it. This chain uses TRBV5-1 with TRBJ2-5; D possibly corresponds to TRBD2 (6 bases). Germline V gives CDR1 SGHRS, CDR2 YFSETQ. This CDR3 comprises 14 residues. The CDR3 region has the DNA TGCGCCAGCAGTTTGGTTAGCGGACAAGAGACCCAGTACTTC. This gives the protein CASSLVSGQETQYF. The whole variable domain, filled in from reference TRBV5-1 and TRBJ2-5, reads KAGVTQTPRYLIKTRGQQVTLSCSPISGHRSVSWYQQTPGQGLQFLFEYFSETQRNKGNFPGRFSGRQFSNSRSEMNVSTLELGDSALYLCASSLVSGQETQYFGPGTRLLVL.

This sequence joins TRBV2 and TRBJ2-7; the D is unclear. V lost 7 bases to trimming and J lost 5 bases, with 15 bases between them. Germline V CDR1 and CDR2: SNHLY, FYNNEI. CDR3 length: 13 amino acids. The CDR3 protein is CASNVGMAHEQYF. The CDR3 DNA is TGTGCCAGCAACGTAGGGATGGCCCACGAGCAGTACTTC.

The CDR3 sequence: CASSAYRPGQNTEAFF. In nucleotides, the CDR3 is TGTGCCAGCAGCGCGTACCGTCCGGGACAGAACACTGAAGCTTTCTTT. The chain employs TRBV9 and TRBJ1-1, with a weak D call TRBD1 (6 bases). V was shortened by 3 bases and J by 1 base, with 16 bases between the two germline ends. CDR3 length equals 16 residues. From germline, CDR1 is SGDLS and CDR2 YYNGEE.

The rearrangement joins TRBV11-2 to TRBJ2-7; 10 nucleotides match TRBD2. The J segment lost 3 bases and the V segment lost 1 base, leaving 6 bases of the junction unmatched. The germline gives CDR1 SGHAT, CDR2 FQNNGV. This CDR3 spans 16 amino acids. The CDR3 region has the DNA TGTGCCAGCAGCTTAGCCCGGACTAGCGGCAACTACGAGCAGTACTTC. Its translation is CASSLARTSGNYEQYF.

The chain carries TRBV9 and TRBJ1-1; 7 positions match TRBD1. Germline V gene data show CDR1 as SGDLS and CDR2 as YYNGEE. The junction had 6 bases not matched to a gene; V was cut back by 0 bases and J by 4 bases. This CDR3 spans 15 amino acids. CDR3 region: CASSVGRGLGTEAFF. The DNA for the CDR3 is TGTGCCAGCAGCGTAGGTAGGGGGCTCGGCACTGAAGCTTTCTTT.

The chain carries TRBV30 and TRBJ2-1; D not certain. CDR1 is GTSNPN and CDR2 is SVGIG in the germline V gene (reference sequence). CDR3 length: 12 amino acids. Between the trimmed V and J ends, which lost 2 bases and 5 bases, there was a span of 7 bases. CDR3 nucleotides: TGTGCCTGGAGTTATAGGGACAATGAGCAGTTCTTC. Translation gives CAWSYRDNEQFF.

V gene TRBV28 combines with J gene TRBJ2-3; D is perhaps TRBD1 (6 bases). Germline loops: CDR1 MDHEN, CDR2 SYDVKM. The CDR3 has 13 amino acids. The V gene lost 5 bases and the J gene lost 3 bases, with 9 bases spanning the gap. The CDR3 bases are TGTGCCAGCAGTACCGGACAGACAGATACGCAGTATTTT. It yields the protein CASSTGQTDTQYF.

This chain joins TRBV10-3 and TRBJ1-1, with no clear D. The CDR3 is 12 residues long. The germline V and J ends were trimmed by 11 bases and 6 bases, with 16 bases remaining between them. Looked up from germline, CDR1 is ENHRY and CDR2 is SYGVKD. DNA of the CDR3: TGTGCCGCCCTGAGTTACATCGCTGAAGCTTTCTTT. Protein sequence: CAALSYIAEAFF.

The chain uses TRBV6-4 and TRBJ1-2, with 7 bases that match TRBD1. The CDR3 spans 14 residues. The V gene's germline CDR1 is MRHNA and CDR2 SNTAGT. V dropped 6 bases and J dropped 2; count of bases not matched to a gene: 6. For the CDR3, the DNA is TGTGCCAGCAGACCGACAGGGAGCAACTATGGCTACACCTTC. It encodes CASRPTGSNYGYTF.